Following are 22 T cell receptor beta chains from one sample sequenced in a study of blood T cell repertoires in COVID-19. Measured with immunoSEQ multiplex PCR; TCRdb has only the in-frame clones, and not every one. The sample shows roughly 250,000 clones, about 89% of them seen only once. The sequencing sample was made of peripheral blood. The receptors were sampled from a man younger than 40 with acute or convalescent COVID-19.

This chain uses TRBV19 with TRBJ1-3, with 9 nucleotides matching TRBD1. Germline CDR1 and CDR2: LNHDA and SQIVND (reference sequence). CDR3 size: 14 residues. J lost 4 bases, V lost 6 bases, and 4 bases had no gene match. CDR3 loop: CASSTGGNGNTIYF. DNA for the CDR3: TGTGCCAGTAGCACAGGGGGCAACGGAAACACCATATATTTT.

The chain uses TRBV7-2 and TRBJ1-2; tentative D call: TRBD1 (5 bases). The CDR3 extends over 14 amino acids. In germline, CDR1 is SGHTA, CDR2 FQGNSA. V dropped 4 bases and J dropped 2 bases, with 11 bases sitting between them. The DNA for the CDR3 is TGTGCCAGCAGCTCATCGACAGACAACTATGGCTACACCTTC. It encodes CASSSSTDNYGYTF. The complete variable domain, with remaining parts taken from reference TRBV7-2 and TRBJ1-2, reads GAGVSQSPSNKVTEKGKDVELRCDPISGHTALYWYRQSLGQGLEFLIYFQGNSAPDKSGLPSDRFSAERTGGSVSTLTIQRTQQEDSAVYLCASSSSTDNYGYTFGSGTRLTVV.

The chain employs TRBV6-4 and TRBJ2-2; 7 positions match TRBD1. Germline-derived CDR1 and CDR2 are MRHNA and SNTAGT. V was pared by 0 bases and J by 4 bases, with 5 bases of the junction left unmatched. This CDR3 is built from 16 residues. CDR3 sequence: CASSDSRQGVTGELFF. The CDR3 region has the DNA TGTGCCAGCAGTGACTCTCGACAGGGTGTCACCGGGGAGCTGTTTTTT.

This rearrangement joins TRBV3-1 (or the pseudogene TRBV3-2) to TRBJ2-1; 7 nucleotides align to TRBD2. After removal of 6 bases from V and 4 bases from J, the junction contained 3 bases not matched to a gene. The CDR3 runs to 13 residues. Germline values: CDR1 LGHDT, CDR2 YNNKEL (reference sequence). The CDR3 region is CASRLSGYNEQFF. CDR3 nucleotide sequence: TGTGCCAGCAGACTTAGCGGGTACAATGAGCAGTTCTTC.

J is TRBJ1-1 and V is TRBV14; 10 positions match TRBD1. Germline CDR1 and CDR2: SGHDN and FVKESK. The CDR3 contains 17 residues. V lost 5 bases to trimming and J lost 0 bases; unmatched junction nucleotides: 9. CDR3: CASSKGQGLPMNTEAFF. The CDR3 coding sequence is TGTGCCAGCAGCAAGGGACAGGGGCTCCCTATGAACACTGAAGCTTTCTTT.

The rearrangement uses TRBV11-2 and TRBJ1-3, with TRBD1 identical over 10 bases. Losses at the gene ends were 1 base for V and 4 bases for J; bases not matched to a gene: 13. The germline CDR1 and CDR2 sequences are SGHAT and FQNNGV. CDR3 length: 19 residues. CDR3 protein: CASSLARQGAILWGNTIYF. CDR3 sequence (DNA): TGTGCCAGCAGCTTAGCCCGACAGGGGGCGATTTTATGGGGAAACACCATATATTTT.

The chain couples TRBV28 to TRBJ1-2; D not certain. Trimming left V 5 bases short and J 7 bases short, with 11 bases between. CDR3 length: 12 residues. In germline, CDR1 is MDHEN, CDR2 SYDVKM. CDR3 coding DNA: TGTGCCAGCAGTAATTATCCCCTTGGCTACACCTTC. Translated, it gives CASSNYPLGYTF.

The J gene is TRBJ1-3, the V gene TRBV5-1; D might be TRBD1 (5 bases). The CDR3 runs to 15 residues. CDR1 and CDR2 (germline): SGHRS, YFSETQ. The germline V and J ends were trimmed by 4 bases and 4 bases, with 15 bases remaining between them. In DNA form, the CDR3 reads TGCGCCAGCAGCCCGGGCCTAGACAGAGGAAACACCATATATTTT. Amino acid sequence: CASSPGLDRGNTIYF.

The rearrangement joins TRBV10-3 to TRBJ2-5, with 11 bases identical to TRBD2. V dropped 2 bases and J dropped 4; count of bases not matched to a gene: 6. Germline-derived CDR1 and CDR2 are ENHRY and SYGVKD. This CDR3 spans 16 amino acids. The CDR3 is CAISEHGLAGGETQYF. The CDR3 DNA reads TGTGCCATCAGTGAGCACGGACTAGCGGGCGGAGAGACCCAGTACTTC.

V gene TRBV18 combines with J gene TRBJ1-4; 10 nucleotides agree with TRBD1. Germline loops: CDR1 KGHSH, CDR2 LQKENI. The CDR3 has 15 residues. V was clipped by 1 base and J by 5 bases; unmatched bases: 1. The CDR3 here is CASSPQGQGNEKLFF. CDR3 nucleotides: TGTGCCAGCTCACCACAGGGACAGGGGAATGAAAAACTGTTTTTT.

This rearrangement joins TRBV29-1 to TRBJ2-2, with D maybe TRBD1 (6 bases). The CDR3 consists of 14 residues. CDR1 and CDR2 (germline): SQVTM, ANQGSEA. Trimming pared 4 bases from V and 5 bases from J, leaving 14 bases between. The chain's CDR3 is CSVAQQTGTGELFF. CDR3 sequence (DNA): TGCAGCGTTGCCCAACAAACAGGGACCGGGGAGCTGTTTTTT.

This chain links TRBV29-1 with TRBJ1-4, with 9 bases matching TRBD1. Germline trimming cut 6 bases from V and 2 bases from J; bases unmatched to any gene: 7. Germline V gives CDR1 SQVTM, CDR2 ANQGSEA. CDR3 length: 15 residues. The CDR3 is CSVRTGVGTNEKLFF. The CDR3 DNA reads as TGCAGCGTCCGGACAGGGGTAGGGACTAATGAAAAACTGTTTTTT.

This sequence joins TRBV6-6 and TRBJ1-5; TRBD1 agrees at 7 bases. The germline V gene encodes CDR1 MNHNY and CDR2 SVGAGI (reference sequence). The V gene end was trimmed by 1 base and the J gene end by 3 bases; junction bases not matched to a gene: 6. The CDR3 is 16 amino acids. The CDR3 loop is CASSYFRTGNNQPQHF. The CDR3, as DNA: TGTGCCAGCAGTTACTTTCGGACAGGTAACAATCAGCCCCAGCATTTT.

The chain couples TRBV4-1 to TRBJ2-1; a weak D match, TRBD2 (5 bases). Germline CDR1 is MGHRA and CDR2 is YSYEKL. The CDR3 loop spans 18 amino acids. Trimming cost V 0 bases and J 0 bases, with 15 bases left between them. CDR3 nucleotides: TGCGCCAGCAGCCAAGAACCCCTTCTGGCGGGCTCCTACAATGAGCAGTTCTTC. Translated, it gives CASSQEPLLAGSYNEQFF.

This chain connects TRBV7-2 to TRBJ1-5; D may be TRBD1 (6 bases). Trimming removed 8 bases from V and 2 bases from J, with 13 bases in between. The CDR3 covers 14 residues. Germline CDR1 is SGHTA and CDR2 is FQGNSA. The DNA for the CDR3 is TGTGCCAGCGGGTCAGGGGCGGGCAATCAGCCCCAGCATTTT. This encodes CASGSGAGNQPQHF.

In nucleotides, the CDR3 is TGCGCCAGCAGTACCTCCCAGGGGGAAGCTTTCTTT. Encoded protein: CASSTSQGEAFF. The rearrangement uses TRBV10-2 and TRBJ1-1; D possibly corresponds to TRBD1 (6 bases). There are 12 residues in the CDR3. Germline V gene data show CDR1 as WSHSY and CDR2 as SAAADI. V was cut by 5 bases and J by 8 bases, with 12 bases left in between.

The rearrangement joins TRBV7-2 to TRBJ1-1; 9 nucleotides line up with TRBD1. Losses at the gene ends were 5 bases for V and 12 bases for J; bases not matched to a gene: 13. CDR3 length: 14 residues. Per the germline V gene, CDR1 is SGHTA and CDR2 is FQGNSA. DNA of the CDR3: TGTGCCAGCAGCCATAGGGACAGGGCTATAGGGACTTTCTTT. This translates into CASSHRDRAIGTFF.

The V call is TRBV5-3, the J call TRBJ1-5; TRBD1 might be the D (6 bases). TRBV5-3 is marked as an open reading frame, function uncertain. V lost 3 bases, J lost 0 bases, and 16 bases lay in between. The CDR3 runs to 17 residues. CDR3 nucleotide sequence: TGTGCCAGAAGCTACGGACAGTCTGGGTATAGCAATCAGCCCCAGCATTTT. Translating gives CARSYGQSGYSNQPQHF.

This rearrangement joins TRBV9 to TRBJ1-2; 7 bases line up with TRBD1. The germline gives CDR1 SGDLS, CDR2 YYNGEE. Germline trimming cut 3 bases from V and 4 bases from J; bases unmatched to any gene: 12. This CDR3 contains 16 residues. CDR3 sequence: CASSEGQPFNPYGYTF. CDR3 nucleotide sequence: TGTGCCAGCAGCGAGGGACAGCCGTTCAACCCCTATGGCTACACCTTC.

CDR3 DNA sequence: TGTGCCAGTAGGACAGGCCCTTACACTGAAGCTTTCTTT. It specifies CASRTGPYTEAFF. The genes are TRBV19 and TRBJ1-1, with D perhaps matching TRBD1 (6 bases). The germline CDR1 and CDR2 sequences are LNHDA and SQIVND (reference sequence). The CDR3 consists of 13 residues. V lost 6 bases to trimming and J lost 3 bases, with 11 bases between them. The full variable domain, with the rest looked up from reference TRBV19 and TRBJ1-1, is DGGITQSPKYLFRKEGQNVTLSCEQNLNHDAMYWYRQDPGQGLRLIYYSQIVNDFQKGDIAEGYSVSREKKESFPLTVTSAQKNPTAFYLCASRTGPYTEAFFGQGTRLTVV.

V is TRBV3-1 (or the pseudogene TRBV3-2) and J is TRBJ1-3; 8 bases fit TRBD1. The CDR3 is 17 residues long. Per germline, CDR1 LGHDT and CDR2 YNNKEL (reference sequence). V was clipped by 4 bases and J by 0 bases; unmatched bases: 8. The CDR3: CASSPRDRLLSGNTIYF. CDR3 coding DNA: TGTGCCAGCAGCCCCCGGGACAGGTTACTCTCTGGAAACACCATATATTTT.

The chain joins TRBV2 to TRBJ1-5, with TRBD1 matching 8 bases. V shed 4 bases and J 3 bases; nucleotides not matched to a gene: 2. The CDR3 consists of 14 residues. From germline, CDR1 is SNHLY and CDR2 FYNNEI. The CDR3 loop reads CASSGQGINQPQHF. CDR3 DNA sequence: TGTGCCAGCAGTGGACAGGGGATCAATCAGCCCCAGCATTTT.